One sample yielded the 27 T cell receptor beta chains listed below, sequenced in a study of blood T cell repertoires in COVID-19. Sequencing used immunoSEQ multiplex PCR; TCRdb keeps in-frame clones, though not all of them. The repertoire consists of 200,000 or so clones, with 88% occurring once and the leading ten covering approximately 2.7%. Sequencing input: PBMCs or T cells enriched from blood (not recorded which). Receptors were obtained from a woman aged 25 to 39 who had recovered from COVID-19.

This clone was observed once. For the CDR3, the DNA is TGCAGCGTTGAAGAAATCCCCAGTAAGGGCTACACCTTC. This codes for CSVEEIPSKGYTF. This chain joins TRBV29-1 and TRBJ1-2; D ambiguous. Trimming removed 0 bases from V and 8 bases from J, with 13 bases in between. CDR3 length: 13 residues. CDR1 is SQVTM and CDR2 is ANQGSEA in the germline V gene.

V and J are TRBV5-1 and TRBJ2-5; weak D call: TRBD1 (6 bases). V lost 4 bases, J lost 1 base, and 11 bases lay in between. Germline loops: CDR1 SGHRS, CDR2 YFSETQ. CDR3 size: 14 residues. Here the CDR3 reads CASSLGTFQETQYF. CDR3 DNA: TGCGCCAGCAGCCTAGGGACATTCCAAGAGACCCAGTACTTC.

Only a few counts were recorded for this clone. V gene TRBV7-2 combines with J gene TRBJ2-1; 7 bases fit TRBD2. The CDR3 sequence is 18 residues long. V dropped 5 bases and J dropped 8; count of bases not matched to a gene: 21. Germline CDR1 SGHTA, CDR2 FQGNSA. The CDR3: CASSPGRDTAGYIDEQFF. CDR3 nucleotide sequence: TGTGCCAGCAGCCCCGGACGTGATACAGCGGGGTATATCGATGAGCAGTTCTTC.

This chain uses TRBV6-5 with TRBJ2-4; 13 nucleotides line up with TRBD2. Unmatched junction bases numbered 1, after V lost 6 bases and J lost 8 bases. This CDR3 is built from 13 residues. CDR1 is MNHEY and CDR2 is SVGAGI in the germline V gene. CDR3 amino acids: CASRLAGGHIQYF. The CDR3 region has the DNA TGTGCCAGCAGACTAGCGGGGGGGCACATTCAGTACTTC.

The J gene is TRBJ1-2, the V gene TRBV6-5; D gene ambiguous. Per the germline V gene, CDR1 is MNHEY and CDR2 is SVGAGI. V was clipped by 0 bases and J by 4 bases, with 15 bases between them. This CDR3 contains 16 residues. In nucleotides, the CDR3 is TGTGCCAGCAGTTACTCGTATTACAGCGGCCCCTATGGCTACACCTTC. This sequence encodes CASSYSYYSGPYGYTF.

V is TRBV29-1 and J is TRBJ2-7; TRBD2 agrees at 7 bases. Germline V gene lookup returns CDR1 SQVTM and CDR2 ANQGSEA. The CDR3 loop spans 12 amino acids. Trimming cost V 6 bases and J 4 bases; bases outside gene matches: 6. CDR3 sequence (DNA): TGCAGCGTGCGGCGAGCGGGGTACGAGCAGTACTTC. Amino acids: CSVRRAGYEQYF.

This clone was picked up one time. Here the CDR3 DNA reads TGTGCCAGCAACTCAGGACAGTCCTACGAGCAGTACTTC. Protein sequence: CASNSGQSYEQYF. The chain employs TRBV6-5 and TRBJ2-7, with a weak D call TRBD1 (6 bases). CDR3 size: 13 residues. V was pared by 7 bases and J by 1 base, with 11 bases between. CDR1 is MNHEY, CDR2 SVGAGI, per germline.

The chain combines TRBV7-3 with TRBJ1-1, with TRBD1 identical over 9 bases. There are 16 residues in the CDR3. CDR1 SGHTA and CDR2 FQGTGA come from the germline V gene. Losses at the gene ends were 2 bases for V and 4 bases for J; bases not matched to a gene: 8. The CDR3 is CASSLDSGTGSTEAFF. The DNA for the CDR3 is TGTGCCAGCAGCTTAGATTCGGGGACAGGGAGCACTGAAGCTTTCTTT. Looking up the rest from reference TRBV7-3 and TRBJ1-1 gives the full variable domain: GAGVSQTPSNKVTEKGKYVELRCDPISGHTALYWYRQSLGQGPEFLIYFQGTGAADDSGLPNDRFFAVRPEGSVSTLKIQRTERGDSAVYLCASSLDSGTGSTEAFFGQGTRLTVV.

This clone has a handful of counts. The CDR3 here is CASSFTSENSPLHF. In nucleotides, the CDR3 is TGTGCCAGCAGCTTTACGTCAGAAAATTCACCCCTCCACTTT. The chain joins TRBV7-9 to TRBJ1-6; unclear D gene. Between the trimmed V and J ends, which lost 3 bases and 7 bases, there was a span of 10 bases. This CDR3 is 14 amino acids long. CDR1 is SEHNR and CDR2 is FQNEAQ in the germline V gene (reference sequence).

This chain links TRBV27 with TRBJ2-3, with 9 bases matching TRBD2. Germline lookup yields CDR1 MNHEY and CDR2 SMNVEV (reference sequence). V trimming: 11 bases; J trimming: 4 bases; junction bases outside the gene matches: 10. CDR3 size: 14 residues. The DNA for the CDR3 is TGTGCCTCCGGAACTAGCGGGTTTTCAGATACGCAGTATTTT. It specifies CASGTSGFSDTQYF.

With regard to this clone: This sample includes further DNA sequences coding for the same CDR3. The chain links TRBV7-8 to TRBJ2-7; D gene ambiguous. CDR1 and CDR2 from the germline V gene are SGHVS and FQNEAQ. CDR3 length: 13 amino acids. The V and J ends lost 1 base and 2 bases respectively, with 6 bases between them. The CDR3 loop reads CASSLDRAYEQYF. CDR3 DNA sequence: TGTGCCAGCAGCTTAGATCGTGCCTACGAGCAGTACTTC.

The chain employs TRBV19 and TRBJ2-2; D uncertain. The germline V gene encodes CDR1 LNHDA and CDR2 SQIVND (reference sequence). The CDR3 covers 15 residues. Trimming pared 3 bases from V and 4 bases from J, leaving 12 bases between. For the CDR3, the DNA is TGTGCCAGTAGTATCCTCTCCTCTTCCACCGGGGAGCTGTTTTTT. Translation gives CASSILSSSTGELFF.

This clone occurred a few times. This rearrangement joins TRBV15 to TRBJ2-7; 9 bases align to TRBD1. The CDR3 has 14 residues. The ends lost 3 bases at V and 3 bases at J; junction bases unmatched: 3. Looked up from germline, CDR1 is LNHNV and CDR2 is YYDKDF (reference sequence). In DNA, the CDR3 is TGTGCCACCAGCAGGGACAGGGGAAACTACGAGCAGTACTTC. This encodes CATSRDRGNYEQYF.

V usage is TRBV15 and J usage is TRBJ2-7, with 9 bases lining up with TRBD1. This CDR3 is built from 14 residues. In germline, CDR1 is LNHNV, CDR2 YYDKDF (reference sequence). The V and J ends lost 4 bases and 5 bases, in that order; junction bases with no gene match: 6. CDR3 amino acids: CATSNPGTGNEQYF. CDR3 nucleotide sequence: TGTGCCACCAGCAATCCCGGGACAGGGAACGAGCAGTACTTC.

The chain joins TRBV7-6 to TRBJ1-1; the D is unclear. This CDR3 spans 13 amino acids. Per the germline V gene, CDR1 is SGHVS and CDR2 is FNYEAQ. The germline V and J ends were trimmed by 4 bases and 1 base, with 7 bases remaining between them. The CDR3 DNA is TGTGCCAGCAGCTATTCACAGAACACTGAAGCTTTCTTT. Protein: CASSYSQNTEAFF.

The V and J genes are TRBV7-9 and TRBJ1-1; the D gene is possibly TRBD1 (6 bases). The CDR3 sequence is 14 residues long. In germline, CDR1 is SEHNR, CDR2 FQNEAQ (reference sequence). Trimming cost V 4 bases and J 4 bases, with 13 bases left between them. CDR3 residues: CASSSGVGRTEAFF. CDR3 bases: TGTGCCAGCAGCTCAGGGGTGGGGCGCACTGAAGCTTTCTTT.

Of note for this clone: The DNA is left out, because the CDR3 cannot be placed on it with certainty; the CDR3 is given as TCRdb lists it. The chain combines TRBV25-1 with TRBJ2-1; TRBD1, as called in the table, went unchecked against the DNA. The CDR3 spans 14 amino acids, including both terminal residues. Germline V lookup: CDR1 MGHDK, CDR2 SYGVNS. CDR3 sequence: CASSSSDTYNEQFF.

The rearrangement links TRBV29-1 to TRBJ1-2, with 9 bases that match TRBD1. The CDR3 extends over 13 amino acids. The junction had 6 bases not matched to a gene; V was cut back by 8 bases and J by 2 bases. The germline V gene has CDR1 SQVTM and CDR2 ANQGSEA. CDR3 in amino acids: CSSRTGANYGYTF. The CDR3 DNA follows: TGCAGCTCTCGGACAGGGGCCAACTATGGCTACACCTTC.

The V and J genes are TRBV3-1 (or the pseudogene TRBV3-2) and TRBJ2-3; 8 positions match TRBD2. Germline CDR1 and CDR2: LGHDT and YNNKEL (reference sequence). The junction had 9 bases not matched to a gene; V was cut back by 3 bases and J by 4 bases. This CDR3 is built from 16 residues. The chain's CDR3 is CASSQRGARVADTQYF. The CDR3 coding sequence is TGTGCCAGCAGCCAGCGGGGGGCTAGAGTCGCAGATACGCAGTATTTT.

V is TRBV9 and J is TRBJ2-4; 8 positions match TRBD2. Germline-derived CDR1 and CDR2 are SGDLS and YYNGEE. The CDR3 is 13 amino acids. With 3 bases clipped from V and 5 bases from J, the junction kept 1 base outside the gene matches. In DNA form, the CDR3 reads TGTGCCAGCAGCGCGGGACTAGAAAACATTCAGTACTTC. Its protein product is CASSAGLENIQYF.

This clone was seen more than once but under ten times. This rearrangement joins TRBV4-2 to TRBJ2-2; TRBD2 matches at 14 bases. CDR1 LGHNA and CDR2 YNFKEQ come from the germline V gene. This CDR3 region has 18 residues. The V gene end was trimmed by 5 bases and the J gene end by 0 bases; junction bases not matched to a gene: 5. CDR3: CASSGGLAGGSNTGELFF. The CDR3 nucleotides are TGTGCCAGCAGCGGCGGACTAGCGGGGGGCTCGAACACCGGGGAGCTGTTTTTT.

V is TRBV6-5 and J is TRBJ1-2; the D is unclear. Germline V gene lookup returns CDR1 MNHEY and CDR2 SVGAGI. V was pared by 4 bases and J by 3 bases, with 9 bases between. This CDR3 region has 13 residues. The CDR3 DNA is TGTGCCAGCAGTTTCCGTCCCTACTATGGCTACACCTTC. Protein: CASSFRPYYGYTF.

The V gene is TRBV11-1, the J gene TRBJ2-1; 8 nucleotides line up with TRBD2. Unmatched junction bases numbered 6, after V lost 1 base and J lost 4 bases. Germline CDR1 and CDR2: SGHAT and FQDESV (reference sequence). This CDR3 spans 16 amino acids. DNA of the CDR3: TGTGCCAGCAGCTTAGGCCGGGGGGGCAGGTACAATGAGCAGTTCTTC. It is translated as CASSLGRGGRYNEQFF.

The J gene is TRBJ2-3, the V gene TRBV11-3, with 7 bases aligning to TRBD1. Trimming at V came to 7 bases and at J to 4 bases, leaving 5 bases not matched to a gene. The CDR3 spans 13 residues. Germline CDR1 reads SGHNT; CDR2 reads YENEEA. The CDR3 DNA is TGTGCCAGCACCTGGACAGGATCAGATACGCAGTATTTT. Translation: CASTWTGSDTQYF.

The chain joins TRBV7-9 to TRBJ1-4; 7 nucleotides agree with TRBD1. CDR3 length: 16 amino acids. Germline V gene sequence: CDR1 SEHNR, CDR2 FQNEAQ (reference sequence). J was trimmed by 0 bases and V by 5 bases; bases with no gene match: 6. CDR3 region: CASSARQGATNEKLFF. The DNA for the CDR3 is TGTGCCAGCAGCGCTAGACAGGGAGCAACTAATGAAAAACTGTTTTTT.

The chain joins TRBV7-2 to TRBJ2-5, with TRBD2 as a possible D gene (5 bases). The CDR3 runs 13 residues. V was clipped by 3 bases and J by 2 bases, with 7 bases between them. CDR1 SGHTA and CDR2 FQGNSA come from the germline V gene. The DNA for the CDR3 is TGTGCCAGCAGCTTGGGGAGACAAGAGACCCAGTACTTC. This sequence encodes CASSLGRQETQYF.

The chain carries TRBV6-2 or TRBV6-3 and TRBJ2-7; 9 nucleotides align to TRBD1. This CDR3 has 13 residues. Per germline, CDR1 MNHEY and CDR2 SVGEGT. V gave up 6 bases and J gave up 3 bases; unmatched junction bases: 3. The chain's CDR3 is CASSPDRGYEQYF. The CDR3 DNA reads TGTGCCAGCAGCCCGGACAGGGGCTACGAGCAGTACTTC.